These 5 T cell receptor beta chains originate from one sample sequenced in a study of blood T cell repertoires in COVID-19. Produced via immunoSEQ multiplex PCR; TCRdb's table is partial and in-frame only. The sample shows about 83,000 clones, roughly 76% of them seen only once. The sample taken for sequencing was peripheral blood. The receptor set was obtained from an elderly woman with active or convalescent COVID-19.

The chain couples TRBV5-4 to TRBJ2-7, with 8 bases matching TRBD2. Trimming cost V 4 bases and J 0 bases; bases outside gene matches: 6. This CDR3 is 15 amino acids long. Looked up from germline, CDR1 is SGHNT and CDR2 is YYREEE (reference sequence). This chain's CDR3 is CASSQAGASSYEQYF. CDR3 nucleotide sequence: TGTGCCAGCAGCCAAGCGGGGGCGAGCTCCTACGAGCAGTACTTC.

The rearrangement uses TRBV7-8 and TRBJ1-6; D is unclear. The CDR3 extends over 15 amino acids. Germline-derived CDR1 and CDR2 are SGHVS and FQNEAQ. The V end lost 4 bases, the J end lost 7 bases, and 14 bases lay between the germline ends. CDR3 nucleotides: TGTGCCAGCAGCTCGCTGACAACACCCAATTCACCCCTCCACTTT. The encoded protein is CASSSLTTPNSPLHF.

This clone has a single count. The chain combines TRBV7-8 with TRBJ1-1; D call uncertain. Germline V gives CDR1 SGHVS, CDR2 FQNEAQ. V lost 5 bases to trimming and J lost 4 bases, with 14 bases between them. This CDR3 is 14 amino acids long. DNA of the CDR3: TGTGCCAGCAGCACCTCCTCAGCGGGCACTGAAGCTTTCTTT. Residues: CASSTSSAGTEAFF.

The J gene is TRBJ1-4, the V gene TRBV27; D not certain. Germline assignment: CDR1 MNHEY and CDR2 SMNVEV (reference sequence). The V gene lost 4 bases and the J gene lost 7 bases, with 7 bases spanning the gap. CDR3 size: 12 residues. The chain's CDR3 is CASSSGFEKLFF. Here the CDR3 DNA reads TGTGCCAGCAGTTCCGGGTTTGAAAAACTGTTTTTT.

This sequence joins TRBV18 and TRBJ2-2; D unclear. V was pared by 0 bases and J by 0 bases, with 11 bases between. Germline values: CDR1 KGHSH, CDR2 LQKENI. The CDR3 runs to 17 residues. CDR3 protein: CASSPPLADTNTGELFF. DNA for the CDR3: TGTGCCAGCTCACCACCGTTGGCAGATACGAACACCGGGGAGCTGTTTTTT.